Below, 28 T cell receptor beta chains from the same sample are listed, as sequenced in a study of patients and donors after allogeneic stem cell transplantation. TCRdb recomputed calls from the RT-PCR reads with MiXCR, one row per CDR3 protein. The data show approximately 21,000 distinct CDR3 sequences, about 30% seen once. Material for sequencing was blood, either unsorted or a sorted T cell fraction (not recorded which). Receptors originate from a human donor who was either an allogeneic HSCT recipient or a stem cell or donor lymphocyte infusion donor (not recorded which). It is not recorded whose cells these are; they may come from a transplant donor.

This clonotype was observed at least ten times. The CDR3 sequence: CAISDIQGLNYEQYF. The CDR3 DNA reads TGTGCCATCAGCGACATACAGGGTCTAAACTACGAGCAGTACTTC. The V call is TRBV10-3, the J call TRBJ2-7, with D possibly being TRBD1 (6 bases). The germline gives CDR1 ENHRY, CDR2 SYGVKD. This CDR3 comprises 15 residues. Deletions cut 6 bases from V and 3 bases from J, with 18 bases between.

This clonotype was seen many times. The CDR3 DNA reads TGTGCCAGCAGTCATCAGGTCTCAGGCGGAAACACCATATATTTT. Translating gives CASSHQVSGGNTIYF. This chain joins TRBV6-5 and TRBJ1-3; D ambiguous. V lost 5 bases, J lost 4 bases, and 15 bases lay in between. Germline CDR1 MNHEY, CDR2 SVGAGI. CDR3 length: 15 amino acids.

This chain uses TRBV28 with TRBJ1-2, with no clear D. Trimming stripped 10 bases from V and 8 bases from J, with 20 bases between. Per germline, CDR1 MDHEN and CDR2 SYDVKM. The CDR3 loop spans 13 amino acids. The CDR3 sequence: CATWAGVGGGYTF. In DNA, the CDR3 is TGTGCCACCTGGGCCGGGGTCGGCGGCGGCTACACCTTC.

The rearrangement uses TRBV24-1 and TRBJ2-1; 7 nucleotides line up with TRBD2. Germline loops: CDR1 KGHDR, CDR2 SFDVKD. This CDR3 spans 16 amino acids. J lost 4 bases, V lost 5 bases, and 10 bases had no gene match. CDR3 residues: CATSAITSVGYNEQFF. In DNA form, the CDR3 reads TGTGCCACCAGTGCCATAACTAGCGTTGGGTACAATGAGCAGTTCTTC.

This clonotype was observed many times. The V call is TRBV20-1, the J call TRBJ1-6; maybe TRBD1 (5 bases). The CDR3 is 13 amino acids. V was pared by 6 bases and J by 7 bases, with 13 bases between. The germline CDR1 and CDR2 sequences are DFQATT and SNEGSKA (reference sequence). The CDR3 sequence is CSARAEANSPLHF. The CDR3 region has the DNA TGCAGTGCCAGGGCAGAGGCAAATTCACCCCTCCACTTT.

This clonotype appeared a few times. The chain recombines TRBV7-9 with TRBJ2-5; D is unresolved. Germline-derived CDR1 and CDR2 are SEHNR and FQNEAQ (reference sequence). CDR3 length: 12 amino acids. Trimming shortened V by 3 bases and J by 5 bases, and 7 bases separated the two germline ends. CDR3 coding DNA: TGTGCCAGCAGCTTTCACGGGGAGACCCAGTACTTC. This gives the protein CASSFHGETQYF.

Points on this clonotype: Germline and junction disagree at one end, which may indicate a read error. The chain carries TRBV24-1 and TRBJ1-2; D possibly corresponds to TRBD1 (5 bases). Per the germline V gene, CDR1 is KGHDR and CDR2 is SFDVKD. The CDR3 contains 13 residues. The CDR3 coding sequence is TGTGCCACCAATGATTACTGGGGCCATGGCTACACCTTC. Protein: CATNDYWGHGYTF.

There are a few counts of this clonotype. The chain joins TRBV10-1 to TRBJ2-2, with 8 bases lining up with TRBD2. The germline gives CDR1 WNHNN, CDR2 SYGVQD (reference sequence). V dropped 8 bases and J dropped 2; count of bases not matched to a gene: 13. The CDR3 runs to 17 residues. The CDR3 region is CASCRFVRGGNTGELFF. CDR3 bases: TGCGCCAGCTGCCGCTTCGTCCGGGGGGGAAACACCGGGGAGCTGTTTTTT.

This chain connects TRBV5-6 to TRBJ2-1, with TRBD2 matching 9 bases. The CDR3 spans 16 residues. CDR1 is SGHDT and CDR2 is YYEEEE in the germline V gene. V lost 0 bases and J lost 2; bases outside the gene matches: 3. The CDR3 coding sequence is TGTGCCAGCAGCTTGGAGCGGGGGGTCCCCTACAATGAGCAGTTCTTC. As protein: CASSLERGVPYNEQFF.

The chain links TRBV3-1 to TRBJ2-5; no clear D gene. The CDR3 has 10 amino acids. V gave up 10 bases and J gave up 4 bases, with 7 bases separating them. The germline V gene encodes CDR1 LGHDT and CDR2 YNNKEL (reference sequence). CDR3 sequence reads: CATGVETQYF. The CDR3 nucleotides read TGTGCCACCGGAGTAGAGACCCAGTACTTC.

CDR3 sequence (DNA): TGTGCCACCAGTGATTTCGGCGGGGGCGGTAGCACAGATACGCAGTATTTT. Its translation is CATSDFGGGGSTDTQYF. The chain combines TRBV24-1 with TRBJ2-3; D perhaps matches TRBD2 (7 bases). This CDR3 contains 17 residues. Germline assignment: CDR1 KGHDR and CDR2 SFDVKD. The V end lost 1 base, the J end lost 0 bases, and 13 bases lay between the germline ends.

The chain employs TRBV29-1 and TRBJ1-1; D may be TRBD1 (5 bases). There are 14 residues in the CDR3. CDR1 is SQVTM, CDR2 ANQGSEA, per germline. Trimming took 4 bases from V and 1 from J, leaving 13 bases between them. The chain's CDR3 is CSVGEQVWNTEAFF. CDR3 nucleotide sequence: TGCAGCGTTGGAGAACAGGTTTGGAACACTGAAGCTTTCTTT. Variable domain in full (rest from reference TRBV29-1 and TRBJ1-1): SAVISQKPSRDICQRGTSLTIQCQVDSQVTMMFWYRQQPGQSLTLIATANQGSEATYESGFVIDKFPISRPNLTFSTLTVSNMSPEDSSIYLCSVGEQVWNTEAFFGQGTRLTVV.

This clonotype was recorded a few times. V is TRBV28 and J is TRBJ2-7; TRBD1 agrees at 10 bases. The V and J ends lost 6 bases and 3 bases, in that order; junction bases with no gene match: 14. The CDR3 sequence is 17 residues long. Germline CDR1 is MDHEN and CDR2 is SYDVKM. The CDR3 nucleotides are TGTGCCAGCAGACGCCACACCGGGACAGGGGCAGTCTACGAGCAGTACGTC. Residues: CASRRHTGTGAVYEQYV.

This rearrangement joins TRBV7-6 to TRBJ1-1, with 10 positions matching TRBD1. This CDR3 contains 16 residues. Germline CDR1 SGHVS, CDR2 FNYEAQ. Losses at the gene ends were 6 bases for V and 5 bases for J; bases not matched to a gene: 12. The CDR3 region is CASSTIRDRGGTEAFF. As DNA, the CDR3 is TGTGCCAGCAGTACTATAAGGGACAGGGGAGGTACTGAAGCTTTCTTT.

This clonotype was detected only a few times. This chain connects TRBV6-5 to TRBJ1-1; no firm D call. The CDR3 totals 14 residues. The V end lost 2 bases, the J end lost 5 bases, and 12 bases lay between the germline ends. Germline CDR1 and CDR2: MNHEY and SVGAGI. CDR3 loop: CASSYVALGTEAFF. CDR3 bases: TGTGCCAGCAGTTACGTGGCCTTGGGGACTGAAGCTTTCTTT.

The chain uses TRBV7-2 and TRBJ1-1, with 7 bases aligning to TRBD1. The germline gives CDR1 SGHTA, CDR2 FQGNSA. The CDR3 consists of 17 residues. Losses at the gene ends were 1 base for V and 0 bases for J; bases not matched to a gene: 8. The CDR3, as DNA: TGTGCCAGCAGCTTAGAGCTTAGGGGGCCCATGAACACTGAAGCTTTCTTT. This gives the protein CASSLELRGPMNTEAFF.

This clonotype has just a few counts. This chain links TRBV9 with TRBJ1-2; D might be TRBD1 (5 bases). The CDR3 extends over 14 amino acids. Trimming left V 3 bases short and J 0 bases short, with 9 bases between. Per the germline V gene, CDR1 is SGDLS and CDR2 is YYNGEE. The CDR3 region is CASSEGDANYGYTF. CDR3 DNA sequence: TGTGCCAGCAGCGAAGGGGATGCTAACTATGGCTACACCTTC.

The chain carries TRBV20-1 and TRBJ1-1; unclear D gene. V was clipped by 1 base and J by 5 bases, with 5 bases between them. CDR1 is DFQATT, CDR2 SNEGSKA, per germline (reference sequence). This CDR3 has 11 amino acids. The CDR3 sequence is CSARGQTEAFF. DNA of the CDR3: TGCAGTGCTAGAGGACAAACTGAAGCTTTCTTT.

The chain employs TRBV20-1 and TRBJ1-2; D uncertain. The CDR3 totals 14 residues. The V end lost 0 bases, the J end lost 1 base, and 9 bases lay between the germline ends. The germline V gene has CDR1 DFQATT and CDR2 SNEGSKA (reference sequence). CDR3 sequence: CSARDRSFNYGYTF. CDR3 in DNA: TGCAGTGCTAGAGACAGGTCCTTTAACTATGGCTACACCTTC.

V gene TRBV2 combines with J gene TRBJ2-3, with D tentatively TRBD1 (6 bases). This CDR3 is built from 16 residues. From germline, CDR1 is SNHLY and CDR2 FYNNEI. Trimming pared 7 bases from V and 0 bases from J, leaving 17 bases between. CDR3 nucleotide sequence: TGTGCCAGCACCATAACCTCAGGGGCTAGCACAGATACGCAGTATTTT. This gives the protein CASTITSGASTDTQYF.

This clonotype was observed a few times. The chain recombines TRBV5-1 with TRBJ1-2; 11 bases line up with TRBD1. This CDR3 has 15 residues. The germline V gene encodes CDR1 SGHRS and CDR2 YFSETQ. V lost 4 bases and J lost 4; bases outside the gene matches: 6. As DNA, the CDR3 is TGCGCCAGCAGCGGGACAGGGGGAACGGGCTATGGCTACACCTTC. Its protein product is CASSGTGGTGYGYTF.

This clonotype was seen repeatedly, ten times or more. This chain joins TRBV7-3 and TRBJ1-6; 8 nucleotides align to TRBD1. CDR1 and CDR2 from the germline V gene are SGHTA and FQGTGA. The V and J ends lost 9 bases and 5 bases, in that order; junction bases with no gene match: 9. CDR3 length: 15 residues. CDR3 nucleotide sequence: TGTGCCAGTTCGTTGGACAGGGTGCATAATTCACCCCTCCACTTT. Translation: CASSLDRVHNSPLHF.

The table lists this clonotype with a few counts. The genes are TRBV2 and TRBJ1-4, with 8 bases aligning to TRBD1. V trimming: 6 bases; J trimming: 8 bases; junction bases outside the gene matches: 11. The CDR3 has 15 residues. Germline V gives CDR1 SNHLY, CDR2 FYNNEI. The CDR3 reads CASREPQGAGEKLFF. In nucleotides, the CDR3 is TGTGCCAGCAGGGAGCCTCAGGGGGCTGGGGAAAAACTGTTTTTT.

This chain links TRBV20-1 with TRBJ2-7; 11 bases fit TRBD2. V dropped 3 bases and J dropped 4; count of bases not matched to a gene: 11. This CDR3 is 16 amino acids long. Germline CDR1 reads DFQATT; CDR2 reads SNEGSKA (reference sequence). The DNA of the CDR3 is TGCAGTGCTAGGGGACTAGCGGACTACTCGGGTTACGAGCAGTACTTC. Protein: CSARGLADYSGYEQYF.

The chain is built from TRBV5-1 and TRBJ1-1; D not certain. The CDR3 has 15 residues. V shed 0 bases and J shed 0 bases, with 9 bases lying between them. Per germline, CDR1 SGHRS and CDR2 YFSETQ. CDR3 residues: CASSLARQVNTEAFF. CDR3 bases: TGCGCCAGCAGCTTGGCCAGGCAGGTGAACACTGAAGCTTTCTTT.

This clonotype was detected many times. The V and J genes are TRBV6-5 and TRBJ1-1; TRBD1 is a possible D gene (6 bases). CDR1 is MNHEY, CDR2 SVGAGI, per germline. The CDR3 consists of 11 residues. Between the trimmed V and J ends, which lost 6 bases and 7 bases, there was a span of 9 bases. The CDR3 DNA reads as TGTGCCAGCAGCCGAGGGGGTGAAGCTTTCTTT. Protein product: CASSRGGEAFF.

This clonotype was recorded a few times. The V gene is TRBV29-1, the J gene TRBJ1-3; D not certain. Per the germline V gene, CDR1 is SQVTM and CDR2 is ANQGSEA. The CDR3 totals 14 residues. V shed 7 bases and J shed 0 bases, with 13 bases lying between them. The CDR3 DNA is TGCAGCGCCCTTTTGGCCTCCTCTGGAAACACCATATATTTT. It is translated as CSALLASSGNTIYF.

In its sample, this clonotype was seen a few times. The chain recombines TRBV4-2 with TRBJ1-3; D is perhaps TRBD1 (5 bases). The V gene lost 5 bases and the J gene lost 0 bases, with 17 bases spanning the gap. Per germline, CDR1 LGHNA and CDR2 YNFKEQ. The CDR3 is 17 amino acids. The CDR3 DNA reads TGTGCCAGCAGCTCCTTGACAGCCCAGGCCTCTGGAAACACCATATATTTT. It encodes CASSSLTAQASGNTIYF.